Listed here is a single TCR beta chain. Its target is unknown. Treatment: roughly 10-day PBMC culture with coronavirus spike peptide pools or control peptides (ViraFEST assay). A negative selection step was used to isolate CD4+ T cells once culture had run for around 10 days. The sample comes from a study of vaccination and CD4 T cells after COVID-19. The germline gives CDR1 LNHDA, CDR2 SQIVND (reference sequence). The CDR3 runs to 14 residues. Trimming removed 3 bases at V and 1 base at J, with 10 bases between. The Oncomine TCR Beta short-read assay was applied to DNA of cultured CD4+ T cells. TCRdb reprocessed the PCR reads via MiXCR and lists one record per CDR3 protein. The sample includes about 22,000 distinct CDR3 sequences, around 68% seen only once; the top ten take 23%.

Specimen: CD4+ T cells from blood, cultured in vitro, collected before SARS-CoV-2 vaccination. The genes are TRBV19 and TRBJ2-7, with D hard to call. This clonotype originated in a human donor who received a COVID-19 vaccine. CDR3 nucleotide sequence: TGTGCCAGTAGTATGGTTCCCCGGTCCTACGAGCAGTACTTC. Translating it yields CASSMVPRSYEQYF.